Shown below are 16 T cell receptor beta chains from a single sample sequenced in a study of Ad26.COV2.S vaccination and SARS-CoV-2 variants (dated by TCRdb to the early 2020s). Receptor libraries were prepared by the immunoSEQ multiplex PCR assay. Sourced from immuneACCESS, this table was stored by TCRdb with only in-frame sequences that have V and J called. A share of the clones is absent; for the studies checked, an unresolved V gene accounts for under half, and the remainder has no known explanation. The table for this sample lists 290,000 or so clones; more than 75% of them were counted only once. The ten most abundant clones make up about 3.1% of the sample. The treatment or condition label, as the study defines it: approximately 18 received Ad26.COV2.S at low or high dose, single or two shots; 5 received placebo; per-sample allocation not given. Repertoires of vaccine and placebo recipients were sequenced from samples collected on day 63 after the first injection.

The source was peripheral blood, collected in a trial of Ad26.COV2.S vaccine versus placebo. The receptors here all came from a person between 18 and 60 years old who received the Ad26.COV2.S COVID-19 vaccine or a placebo.

In DNA form, the CDR3 reads TGTGCTAGTGGTTTGGGGGACAGGAGAAACAATGAGCAGTTCTTC. Translated, it gives CASGLGDRRNNEQFF. The V call is TRBV12-5, the J call TRBJ2-1; TRBD1 matches at 8 bases. This CDR3 comprises 15 residues. Germline assignment: CDR1 LGHNT and CDR2 FRNRAP. V dropped 1 base and J dropped 5; count of bases not matched to a gene: 4.

The gene calls are TRBV6-5 and TRBJ2-2; TRBD2 matches 7 bases. Trimming removed 5 bases from V and 0 bases from J; junction bases left unmatched: 3. CDR1 MNHEY and CDR2 SVGAGI come from the germline V gene. The CDR3 spans 15 residues. The CDR3 coding sequence is TGTGCCAGCAGTCGCGGGGGACCGAACACCGGGGAGCTGTTTTTT. This sequence encodes CASSRGGPNTGELFF.

The V call is TRBV10-2, the J call TRBJ2-1, with unresolved D. This CDR3 has 12 amino acids. Germline V gives CDR1 WSHSY, CDR2 SAAADI. Trimming cost V 7 bases and J 4 bases, with 8 bases left between them. This chain's CDR3 is CASTARYNEQFF. In nucleotides, the CDR3 is TGCGCCAGCACCGCTAGGTACAATGAGCAGTTCTTC.

The chain carries TRBV7-2 and TRBJ1-2, with 10 bases that match TRBD1. Trimming took 4 bases from V and 5 from J; bases not matched to a gene: 10. Germline CDR1 SGHTA, CDR2 FQGNSA. This CDR3 is built from 16 residues. CDR3 DNA sequence: TGTGCCAGCAGCTCTCGACCCGGACAGGGGGATTATGGCTACACCTTC. Encoded protein: CASSSRPGQGDYGYTF.

CDR3 nucleotides: TGTGCCAGCAGCCTGGCCCGGGACAGGGTGGGCGAGCAGTACTTC. It codes for CASSLARDRVGEQYF. This sequence joins TRBV5-4 and TRBJ2-7; 9 positions agree with TRBD1. Germline trimming cut 4 bases from V and 6 bases from J; bases unmatched to any gene: 11. Germline CDR1 reads SGHNT; CDR2 reads YYREEE (reference sequence). The CDR3 runs 15 residues. Based on the CDR3 plus reference TRBV5-4 and TRBJ2-7, the full variable domain is ETGVTQSPTHLIKTRGQQVTLRCSSQSGHNTVSWYQQALGQGPQFIFQYYREEENGRGNFPPRFSGLQFPNYSSELNVNALELDDSALYLCASSLARDRVGEQYFGPGTRLTVT.

CDR3 loop: CASSFRLGTEAFF. CDR3 coding DNA: TGTGCCAGCAGCTTTCGTTTAGGTACTGAAGCTTTCTTT. The V call is TRBV7-9, the J call TRBJ1-1; D is unclear. Germline lookup yields CDR1 SEHNR and CDR2 FQNEAQ (reference sequence). Trimming pared 3 bases from V and 5 bases from J, leaving 10 bases between. CDR3 length equals 13 residues.

The V gene is TRBV7-2, the J gene TRBJ2-1; tentatively, D is TRBD2 (7 bases). Per germline, CDR1 SGHTA and CDR2 FQGNSA. CDR3 length equals 16 residues. Trimming cost V 5 bases and J 6 bases, with 20 bases left between them. This CDR3 is CASSPLGGGPSNEQFF. As DNA, the CDR3 is TGTGCCAGCAGCCCGCTTGGGGGGGGGCCTTCCAATGAGCAGTTCTTC.

This chain links TRBV5-1 with TRBJ2-7, with 10 nucleotides matching TRBD1. CDR1 SGHRS and CDR2 YFSETQ come from the germline V gene. The junction had 7 bases not matched to a gene; V was cut back by 3 bases and J by 7 bases. The CDR3 sequence is 14 residues long. The CDR3 nucleotides are TGCGCCAGCAGCTCGGACAGGGGGAGAACGGAGCAGTACTTC. Protein sequence: CASSSDRGRTEQYF.

The chain joins TRBV6-6 to TRBJ1-1; D unresolved. This CDR3 is 14 amino acids long. The V end lost 2 bases, the J end lost 3 bases, and 10 bases lay between the germline ends. Germline CDR1 reads MNHNY; CDR2 reads SVGAGI (reference sequence). CDR3 sequence: CASSYPSPDTEAFF. The DNA for the CDR3 is TGTGCCAGCAGTTACCCCAGCCCGGACACTGAAGCTTTCTTT.

The V and J genes are TRBV6-5 and TRBJ1-1, with D possibly being TRBD1 (5 bases). The V gene lost 8 bases and the J gene lost 5 bases, with 12 bases spanning the gap. The CDR3 loop spans 12 amino acids. Germline assignment: CDR1 MNHEY and CDR2 SVGAGI. The CDR3 protein is CASGLGRTEAFF. CDR3 coding DNA: TGTGCCAGCGGCCTGGGGCGTACTGAAGCTTTCTTT.

V and J are TRBV9 and TRBJ1-1; 9 nucleotides match TRBD1. Germline-derived CDR1 and CDR2 are SGDLS and YYNGEE. V lost 3 bases and J lost 1; bases outside the gene matches: 1. The CDR3 totals 14 residues. CDR3 protein: CASSADRGNTEAFF. As DNA, the CDR3 is TGTGCCAGCAGCGCGGACAGGGGGAACACTGAAGCTTTCTTT.

CDR3 sequence: CASSFSGGDTQYF. In DNA form, the CDR3 reads TGTGCCAGCAGTTTTAGCGGTGGAGATACGCAGTATTTT. V gene TRBV7-9 combines with J gene TRBJ2-3; D possibly corresponds to TRBD2 (6 bases). The germline V gene has CDR1 SEHNR and CDR2 FQNEAQ (reference sequence). This CDR3 region has 13 residues. V was pared by 6 bases and J by 5 bases, with 12 bases between.

The chain uses TRBV2 and TRBJ2-2; D is perhaps TRBD2 (5 bases). Trimming left V 7 bases short and J 4 bases short, with 10 bases between. Germline CDR1 SNHLY, CDR2 FYNNEI. The CDR3 loop spans 13 amino acids. CDR3 protein: CASIRDGTGELFF. CDR3 coding DNA: TGTGCCAGCATCCGGGATGGCACCGGGGAGCTGTTTTTT.

J is TRBJ1-2 and V is TRBV10-3; D is possibly TRBD1 (5 bases). The CDR3 has 18 amino acids. CDR1 ENHRY and CDR2 SYGVKD come from the germline V gene. The V and J ends lost 2 bases and 4 bases respectively, with 23 bases between them. In DNA form, the CDR3 reads TGTGCCATCAGTGAGCGCATCGGTAAAACGGGGCAGCGCTATGGCTACACCTTC. It specifies CAISERIGKTGQRYGYTF.

This clone turned up a few times. This chain uses TRBV5-1 with TRBJ1-5, with 8 bases aligning to TRBD1. Germline CDR1 SGHRS, CDR2 YFSETQ. Trimming took 4 bases from V and 7 from J; bases not matched to a gene: 7. The CDR3 length is 14 residues. CDR3 sequence reads: CASSPGQGSQPQHF. As DNA, the CDR3 is TGCGCCAGCAGCCCCGGACAGGGTTCCCAGCCCCAGCATTTT.

The CDR3 DNA reads as TGTGCCAGCAGCAGAGGGTGGGGCCCTGAAGCTTTCTTT. This sequence encodes CASSRGWGPEAFF. The chain joins TRBV7-2 to TRBJ1-1; weak D call: TRBD1 (5 bases). The CDR3 length is 13 residues. Germline V gene data show CDR1 as SGHTA and CDR2 as FQGNSA. V shed 5 bases and J shed 6 bases, with 13 bases lying between them.